These T cell receptor beta chains were read from a single sample in a study of Graves' ophthalmopathy and Graves' hyperthyroidism. TCRdb re-called the multiplex PCR reads with MiXCR, one entry per CDR3 protein. The top ten hold over 7.5% of the sample, which has about 210,000 distinct CDR3 sequences, approximately 29% seen once. The source material was peripheral blood. Every receptor here comes from a man aged 45-65 years with Graves' ophthalmopathy. The CDR3 runs from the conserved cysteine through the conserved F or W. The size field is filled for only some rows; it gives once, few, many or a size class.

v_call	cdr3_length	j_call	clone_size	cdr3_aa
TRBV7-8	14	TRBJ2-7	many	CASSSDRFSYEQYF
TRBV6-4	13	TRBJ1-1	many	CASSQTGGPEAFF
TRBV15	14	TRBJ1-2	.	CATSRPATGPGYTF
TRBV6-5	16	TRBJ2-7	.	CASSYRGATSVDEQYF
TRBV10-2	13	TRBJ2-2	many	CASREGPGGELFF
TRBV12-3/TRBV12-4	15	TRBJ1-2	many	CASSATGRDDYGYTF
TRBV19	14	TRBJ2-7	many	CASSIVGVHYEQHF
TRBV7-8	14	TRBJ2-7	.	CASSFYRPPYEQYF
TRBV20-1	10	TRBJ2-7	.	CSVPTVEQYF
TRBV29-1	14	TRBJ2-5	many	CSVESREDQETQYF
TRBV7-9	15	TRBJ2-5	.	CASSTEREGRETQYF
TRBV12-3/TRBV12-4	14	TRBJ2-5	many	CASSPWGSSNSQYF
TRBV6-5	16	TRBJ2-4	many	CASSSAGTSGRNIQYF
TRBV3-1	14	TRBJ2-2	many	CASSRQTASGELFF
TRBV9	12	TRBJ2-2	many	CASSAISGELFF
TRBV6-1	16	TRBJ2-1	.	CASSEPFLGSYNEQFF
TRBV6-2/TRBV6-3	14	TRBJ2-7	many	CASSYSEDSYEQYF
TRBV20-1	15	TRBJ2-5	many	CSAITGTGNWETQYF
TRBV6-5	21	TRBJ1-5	many	CASKCQQFRVSYGRGNQPQHF
TRBV5-6	17	TRBJ2-5	many	CASSQGPGAGVQETQYF
TRBV5-1	15	TRBJ2-7	many	CASSLNTGSSYEQYF
TRBV9	14	TRBJ1-6	many	CASSVRREGSPLHF
TRBV7-2	12	TRBJ1-5	many	CASSRQLEPQHF
TRBV11-2	16	TRBJ2-7	many	CASSLDITGSSYEQYF
TRBV7-2	14	TRBJ2-7	many	CASSARDASYEQYF
TRBV12-3/TRBV12-4	12	TRBJ1-2	many	CASATGTYGYTF
TRBV7-8	13	TRBJ2-7	many	CASSPGTYSEQYF
TRBV4-3	13	TRBJ2-2	many	CASSPQRTGELFF
TRBV18	14	TRBJ2-7	few	CASSPPGQGVEQYF
TRBV27	12	TRBJ2-2	many	CASSSNTGELFF
TRBV11-2	17	TRBJ2-5	.	CASSYSGTSGSRETQYF
TRBV19	12	TRBJ1-1	.	CASSKGVESAFF
TRBV19	15	TRBJ1-3	many	CASSMAAGRGNTIYF
TRBV6-2/TRBV6-3	16	TRBJ1-5	many	CASSYSKGSGNQPQHF
TRBV6-5	18	TRBJ2-2	many	CASSYSNYRTARTGELFF
TRBV6-1	15	TRBJ1-5	.	CASREDSHLLSPQHF
TRBV10-3	14	TRBJ2-3	many	CASMRGESTDTQYF
TRBV11-1	16	TRBJ2-7	.	CASSFGGQAFSYEQYF
TRBV4-2	16	TRBJ2-7	.	CASSQFPGDSSYEQYF
TRBV11-2	16	TRBJ2-7	.	CASSLGGRGSNGELYF
TRBV28	13	TRBJ1-2	many	CASSLSQGEGYTF
TRBV6-2/TRBV6-3	12	TRBJ1-1	many	CASSWVNTEAFF
TRBV6-2/TRBV6-3	12	TRBJ2-4	many	CASSYAPGIQYF
TRBV12-3/TRBV12-4	12	TRBJ1-2	few	CASSLDQFGYTF
TRBV12-3/TRBV12-4	15	TRBJ2-7	.	CASIEGRVAAYEQYF
TRBV2	14	TRBJ2-5	many	CASSVQGGQETQYF
TRBV6-5	14	TRBJ2-2	many	CASSRTGNTGELFF